This entry concerns a single T cell receptor beta chain. Method: immunoSEQ multiplex PCR; TCRdb's copy keeps in-frame clones and lacks some. The table lists approximately 60,000 clones, around 93% of them singletons. The germline CDR1 and CDR2 sequences are SNHLY and FYNNEI. The CDR3 extends over 15 amino acids. The V gene lost 1 base and the J gene lost 6 bases, with 13 bases spanning the gap. This record comes from a study of OX40 agonist ivuxolimab in advanced cancers. The clonotype comes from an adult with an advanced solid tumor such as melanoma, head and neck, liver or kidney cancer. V gene TRBV2 combines with J gene TRBJ1-5, with a tentative D call TRBD1 (5 bases). The starting material was CD4+ or CD8+ T cells sorted from blood, obtained in a trial of the OX40 agonist ivuxolimab. For the CDR3, the DNA is TGTGCCAGCAGTGAAGGGGGTCAGGGAGGTCAGCCCCAGCATTTT. Amino acids: CASSEGGQGGQPQHF.